This entry lists 30 T cell receptor beta chains sequenced from one sample in a study of technical replicates of blood from a handful of donors. The data were produced by immunoSEQ multiplex PCR, yet TCRdb's version contains in-frame clones alone and is incomplete. The sample lists roughly 62,000 clones, roughly 89% occurring once. Sequencing was performed on PBMCs. The receptors derive from a human donor in good health. Some clones in this sample may be carry-over from other donors' samples.

The chain employs TRBV6-5 and TRBJ1-1; perhaps TRBD1 as D (5 bases). Germline lookup yields CDR1 MNHEY and CDR2 SVGAGI. The V end was cut by 8 bases, the J end by 4 bases, with 17 bases between. There are 14 residues in the CDR3. The DNA of the CDR3 is TGTGCCAGCGGGGGGTCAACCCTTGGCACTGAAGCTTTCTTT. Encoded protein: CASGGSTLGTEAFF.

The V call is TRBV16, the J call TRBJ1-4, with 7 bases fitting TRBD1. The CDR3 covers 14 residues. Germline V CDR1 and CDR2: KGHSY, FQNENV. With 2 bases clipped from V and 4 bases from J, the junction kept 1 base outside the gene matches. CDR3 in amino acids: CASSQRQGNEKLFF. CDR3 nucleotide sequence: TGTGCCAGCAGCCAACGACAGGGTAATGAAAAACTGTTTTTT.

The chain employs TRBV6-5 and TRBJ2-7, with a weak D call TRBD2 (6 bases). This CDR3 has 13 residues. V was pared by 7 bases and J by 5 bases, with 15 bases between. CDR1 MNHEY and CDR2 SVGAGI come from the germline V gene. CDR3 DNA sequence: TGTGCCAGCACGGGTGGGAGGACTCACGAGCAGTACTTC. It is translated as CASTGGRTHEQYF.

The chain links TRBV9 to TRBJ2-4; 7 bases align to TRBD2. The CDR3 length is 17 residues. The V gene's germline CDR1 is SGDLS and CDR2 YYNGEE. With 7 bases clipped from V and 1 base from J, the junction kept 14 bases outside the gene matches. The chain's CDR3 is CASRPRGRESAKNIQYF. CDR3 in DNA: TGTGCCAGCCGCCCCCGCGGGCGGGAGTCTGCCAAAAACATTCAGTACTTC.

The chain employs TRBV4-3 and TRBJ2-1; 13 bases fit TRBD2. V shed 1 base, J shed 9 bases, and the junction held 12 bases outside the gene matches. The CDR3 has 18 residues. CDR1 and CDR2 (germline): LGHNA, YSLEER. The CDR3 is CASSQGELAGGSGSEQFF. CDR3 sequence (DNA): TGCGCCAGCAGCCAAGGTGAACTAGCGGGGGGGAGTGGAAGTGAGCAGTTCTTC.

The V gene is TRBV18, the J gene TRBJ2-5; the match to TRBD1 covers 8 bases. The V gene's germline CDR1 is KGHSH and CDR2 LQKENI. The CDR3 length is 17 residues. The V segment lost 0 bases and the J segment 3 bases; nucleotides outside the gene matches: 9. The CDR3 sequence: CASSPPRRTGKEETQYF. The CDR3 bases are TGTGCCAGCTCACCACCGAGGCGGACAGGGAAGGAAGAGACCCAGTACTTC.

The rearrangement links TRBV7-6 to TRBJ1-4; D is uncertain. CDR1 SGHVS and CDR2 FNYEAQ come from the germline V gene. This CDR3 region has 16 residues. V dropped 0 bases and J dropped 7 bases, with 15 bases sitting between them. In nucleotides, the CDR3 is TGTGCCAGCAGCTTAGCGCTCCGGGGTAGAGGTGAAAAACTGTTTTTT. Translating gives CASSLALRGRGEKLFF. Supplemented by reference TRBV7-6 and TRBJ1-4, the full variable domain reads GAGVSQSPRYKVTKRGQDVALRCDPISGHVSLYWYRQALGQGPEFLTYFNYEAQQDKSGLPNDRFSAERPEGSISTLTIQRTEQRDSAMYRCASSLALRGRGEKLFFGSGTQLSVL.

The chain recombines TRBV5-1 with TRBJ2-7; 7 bases line up with TRBD2. Germline loops: CDR1 SGHRS, CDR2 YFSETQ. V lost 0 bases and J lost 2; bases outside the gene matches: 11. The length of the CDR3 is 17 residues. CDR3 loop: CASSLGVRPSGAYEQYF. The CDR3 bases are TGCGCCAGCAGCTTGGGGGTTCGGCCTAGCGGAGCCTACGAGCAGTACTTC.

The CDR3 DNA is TGTGCCAGCAGCGCATCAGGGGTTGGGTACTACAATGAGCAGTTCTTC. Translated, it gives CASSASGVGYYNEQFF. The chain carries TRBV7-2 and TRBJ2-1; D may be TRBD1 (6 bases). V was clipped by 5 bases and J by 3 bases, with 17 bases between them. The CDR3 totals 16 residues. Germline values: CDR1 SGHTA, CDR2 FQGNSA.

This clone has only one observation. The gene calls are TRBV11-2 and TRBJ1-3; D not certain. The germline V gene has CDR1 SGHAT and CDR2 FQNNGV. There are 15 residues in the CDR3. Between the trimmed V and J ends, which lost 1 base and 7 bases, there was a span of 14 bases. The CDR3 DNA reads as TGTGCCAGCAGCTTAGGGCCGGTCTGGAGGAACACCATATATTTT. Protein sequence: CASSLGPVWRNTIYF.

The V call is TRBV18, the J call TRBJ1-3; D not certain. Per the germline V gene, CDR1 is KGHSH and CDR2 is LQKENI. V dropped 0 bases and J dropped 4 bases, with 13 bases sitting between them. The CDR3 is 16 amino acids. The CDR3 DNA reads TGTGCCAGCTCACCACCGCCCGGACTTCGCGGAAACACCATATATTTT. Its translation: CASSPPPGLRGNTIYF. Supplemented by reference TRBV18 and TRBJ1-3, the full variable domain reads NAGVMQNPRHLVRRRGQEARLRCSPMKGHSHVYWYRQLPEEGLKFMVYLQKENIIDESGMPKERFSAEFPKEGPSILRIQQVVRGDSAAYFCASSPPPGLRGNTIYFGEGSWLTVV.

The rearrangement uses TRBV11-2 and TRBJ2-5; D unresolved. The CDR3 totals 11 residues. Germline CDR1 reads SGHAT; CDR2 reads FQNNGV. With 5 bases removed from V and 3 bases from J, the gap between germline ends came to 4 bases. As DNA, the CDR3 is TGTGCCAGCAGCATAAAAGAGACCCAGTACTTC. This codes for CASSIKETQYF.

In DNA, the CDR3 is TGTGCCAGCAGCCCCACTCTAGGGGGCTCAGTTGCTTTCTTT. Translating gives CASSPTLGGSVAFF. The rearrangement links TRBV7-9 to TRBJ1-1; 7 bases map to TRBD1. The trim removed 5 bases at V and 11 bases at J, leaving 14 bases unmatched. Germline V gene data show CDR1 as SEHNR and CDR2 as FQNEAQ (reference sequence). The CDR3 is made up of 14 amino acids.

This clone has more than one count but fewer than ten. This chain connects TRBV2 to TRBJ1-1; D gene unclear. The V and J ends lost 4 bases and 1 base respectively, with 7 bases between them. Germline CDR1 and CDR2: SNHLY and FYNNEI. The CDR3 contains 13 residues. The CDR3 coding sequence is TGTGCCAGCAGTGTAGGAGGGAACACTGAAGCTTTCTTT. Translating it yields CASSVGGNTEAFF.

This clone was recorded a few times. The genes are TRBV4-1 and TRBJ1-3; weak D call: TRBD1 (5 bases). Trimming stripped 6 bases from V and 0 bases from J, with 15 bases between. Germline V gene data show CDR1 as MGHRA and CDR2 as YSYEKL. The CDR3 runs to 16 residues. Here the CDR3 DNA reads TGCGCCAGCAGTGGGGGACTGCGAAGCTCTGGAAACACCATATATTTT. It is translated as CASSGGLRSSGNTIYF.

The gene calls are TRBV30 and TRBJ2-3; TRBD2 aligns across 10 bases. CDR3 length: 15 amino acids. Germline V gene lookup returns CDR1 GTSNPN and CDR2 SVGIG (reference sequence). The V and J ends lost 4 bases and 3 bases, in that order; junction bases with no gene match: 7. Here the CDR3 DNA reads TGTGCCTGGAATGAACTAGCGGGAATAACAGATACGCAGTATTTT. This encodes CAWNELAGITDTQYF.

The V and J genes are TRBV10-3 and TRBJ2-1; no definite D call. The germline gives CDR1 ENHRY, CDR2 SYGVKD. The ends were cut back, 0 bases at V and 10 bases at J, with 4 bases in the middle. This CDR3 contains 11 residues. The CDR3 reads CAISESGEQFF. In nucleotides, the CDR3 is TGTGCCATCAGTGAGTCCGGGGAGCAGTTCTTC.

This chain uses TRBV6-1 with TRBJ1-1, with TRBD1 as a possible D gene (6 bases). Germline V lookup: CDR1 MNHNS, CDR2 SASEGT. With 10 bases removed from V and 0 bases from J, the gap between germline ends came to 15 bases. CDR3 length: 14 residues. CDR3 bases: TGTGCCACCCGGGACATCTCGATGAACACTGAAGCTTTCTTT. Translating gives CATRDISMNTEAFF.

The chain employs TRBV9 and TRBJ2-7, with D maybe TRBD1 (5 bases). Trimming left V 7 bases short and J 4 bases short, with 21 bases between. CDR1 is SGDLS, CDR2 YYNGEE, per germline. This CDR3 has 15 residues. The CDR3 region has the DNA TGTGCCAGCCTCCCGATCGCAGGGTGGCGGTACGAGCAGTACTTC. Its protein product is CASLPIAGWRYEQYF.

This chain connects TRBV7-8 to TRBJ2-5, with D tentatively TRBD2 (7 bases). The CDR3 runs 16 residues. V was shortened by 1 base and J by 1 base, with 13 bases between the two germline ends. Germline loops: CDR1 SGHVS, CDR2 FQNEAQ. The CDR3 DNA is TGTGCCAGCAGCTTAGGGTGGGGAGGGGGCCAAGAGACCCAGTACTTC. The encoded protein is CASSLGWGGGQETQYF. The variable domain in full, completed from reference TRBV7-8 and TRBJ2-5, reads GAGVSQSPRYKVAKRGQDVALRCDPISGHVSLFWYQQALGQGPEFLTYFQNEAQLDKSGLPSDRFFAERPEGSVSTLKIQRTQQEDSAVYLCASSLGWGGGQETQYFGPGTRLLVL.

The CDR3 sequence: CASSYRDGLNEQYF. The DNA of the CDR3 is TGTGCCAGCAGCTACAGGGATGGTCTCAACGAGCAGTACTTC. V and J are TRBV7-9 and TRBJ2-7; D is possibly TRBD1 (6 bases). The CDR3 spans 14 residues. Trimming took off 4 bases at V and 5 bases at J, with 15 bases between the two ends. Germline-derived CDR1 and CDR2 are SEHNR and FQNEAQ (reference sequence).

The V gene is TRBV2, the J gene TRBJ2-4, with 11 bases that match TRBD1. Losses at the gene ends were 6 bases for V and 14 bases for J; bases not matched to a gene: 6. Germline loops: CDR1 SNHLY, CDR2 FYNNEI. This CDR3 is 12 amino acids long. The CDR3 loop is CASRGGQGEKYF. Here the CDR3 DNA reads TGTGCCAGCAGGGGGGGACAGGGGGAGAAGTACTTC. Full variable domain (rest looked up from reference TRBV2 and TRBJ2-4): EPEVTQTPSHQVTQMGQEVILRCVPISNHLYFYWYRQILGQKVEFLVSFYNNEISEKSEIFDDQFSVERPDGSNFTLKIRSTKLEDSAMYFCASRGGQGEKYFGAGTRLSVL.

CDR3 amino acids: CASSLGASNQPQHF. CDR3 sequence (DNA): TGCGCCAGCAGCTTGGGAGCTAGCAATCAGCCCCAGCATTTT. J is TRBJ1-5 and V is TRBV5-1; D remains unclear. Germline V lookup: CDR1 SGHRS, CDR2 YFSETQ. With 0 bases removed from V and 0 bases from J, the gap between germline ends came to 4 bases. CDR3 length equals 14 residues.

CDR3 nucleotide sequence: TGTGCCAGCAGCTCATGGACAGGATTGGGGTATGGCTACACCTTC. Its protein is CASSSWTGLGYGYTF. The chain has TRBV7-9 and TRBJ1-2; TRBD1 agrees at 7 bases. Germline CDR1 is SEHNR and CDR2 is FQNEAQ (reference sequence). With V trimmed by 4 bases and J by 5 bases, 10 bases remained unmatched. The CDR3 is made up of 15 amino acids.

This sequence joins TRBV11-3 and TRBJ1-5, with a tentative D call TRBD1 (6 bases). Germline V gene sequence: CDR1 SGHNT, CDR2 YENEEA. The CDR3 spans 18 residues. Deletions cut 4 bases from V and 4 bases from J, with 23 bases between. CDR3 sequence (DNA): TGTGCCAGCAGCTGGGCCGAACAGGGCACTGGGGTAAATCAGCCCCAGCATTTT. Its protein product is CASSWAEQGTGVNQPQHF. The variable domain in full, with the rest retrieved from reference TRBV11-3 and TRBJ1-5, is EAGVVQSPRYKIIEKKQPVAFWCNPISGHNTLYWYLQNLGQGPELLIRYENEEAVDDSQLPKDRFSAERLKGVDSTLKIQPAELGDSAVYLCASSWAEQGTGVNQPQHFGDGTRLSIL.

The chain uses TRBV5-1 and TRBJ2-5, with a possible D match to TRBD2 (5 bases). The germline CDR1 and CDR2 sequences are SGHRS and YFSETQ. The CDR3 is made up of 15 amino acids. V shed 0 bases and J shed 5 bases, with 14 bases lying between them. In nucleotides, the CDR3 is TGCGCCAGCAGCTTGGCCAATCCCATAGCGGAGACCCAGTACTTC. Protein sequence: CASSLANPIAETQYF. Combining the CDR3 with reference TRBV5-1 and TRBJ2-5 gives the whole variable domain KAGVTQTPRYLIKTRGQQVTLSCSPISGHRSVSWYQQTPGQGLQFLFEYFSETQRNKGNFPGRFSGRQFSNSRSEMNVSTLELGDSALYLCASSLANPIAETQYFGPGTRLLVL.

Only one count was recorded for this clone. The V gene is TRBV9, the J gene TRBJ2-6, with 9 positions matching TRBD1. The V segment lost 0 bases and the J segment 4 bases; nucleotides outside the gene matches: 2. Germline V gene sequence: CDR1 SGDLS, CDR2 YYNGEE. CDR3 length equals 16 residues. The CDR3 bases are TGTGCCAGCAGCGTAGGGACAGGGGCGGGGGCCAACGTCCTGACTTTC. Encoded protein: CASSVGTGAGANVLTF.

The chain is built from TRBV6-6 and TRBJ2-6; 7 bases line up with TRBD2. Germline CDR1 reads MNHNY; CDR2 reads SVGAGI (reference sequence). With V trimmed by 6 bases and J by 1 base, 3 bases remained unmatched. The CDR3 length is 15 residues. The CDR3 is CASSPGGSGANVLTF. In DNA, the CDR3 is TGTGCCAGCAGCCCGGGGGGTTCTGGGGCCAACGTCCTGACTTTC.

The rearrangement joins TRBV4-2 to TRBJ1-4; perhaps TRBD1 as D (5 bases). The V end lost 4 bases, the J end lost 2 bases, and 11 bases lay between the germline ends. Germline V gene sequence: CDR1 LGHNA, CDR2 YNFKEQ. CDR3 length equals 15 residues. The CDR3 DNA is TGTGCCAGCAGCCCAGAGGCAGGGACTAATGAAAAACTGTTTTTT. Translating gives CASSPEAGTNEKLFF.

This chain links TRBV7-8 with TRBJ1-2, with 9 bases aligning to TRBD1. This CDR3 comprises 16 residues. V was clipped by 5 bases and J by 3 bases; unmatched bases: 10. The V gene's germline CDR1 is SGHVS and CDR2 FQNEAQ. The CDR3 coding sequence is TGTGCCAGCAGCCCACCCCCAGGACAGGGGTACTATGGCTACACCTTC. It yields the protein CASSPPPGQGYYGYTF.